This paragraph covers one TCR beta chain sequence. The sample belongs to a study of blood T cell repertoires in COVID-19. Overall study: The origin of the acute and convalescent COVID-19 samples was the United States, Italy and Spain.

Seattle researchers signed up patients amid active infection and tracked them longitudinally. Measured with immunoSEQ multiplex PCR; TCRdb has only the in-frame clones, and not every one. This repertoire shows about 290,000 clones, roughly nine tenths found once; its top ten account for 11%. The CDR3 loop spans 16 amino acids. V was pared by 0 bases and J by 2 bases, with 3 bases of the junction left unmatched. Germline CDR1 LGHNA, CDR2 YNFKEQ. The sample comprised peripheral blood. This rearrangement joins TRBV4-2 to TRBJ2-2; the match to TRBD1 covers 7 bases. The receptor comes from a woman aged 25 to 39 with COVID-19, enrolled during active disease. Written as DNA, the CDR3 is TGTGCCAGCAGCCAAGAACAGGGGCTAAACACCGGGGAGCTGTTTTTT. Its protein is CASSQEQGLNTGELFF.